The 23 T cell receptor beta chains in this list originate from one sample, sequenced in a study of graft-versus-host responses after intestinal transplantation. Using immunoSEQ multiplex PCR, the repertoire was profiled, and TCRdb retains in-frame clones only, with some absent. The table lists about 100,000 clones, over 75% of them singletons. This specimen consisted of PBMCs, obtained 450 to 480 days after intestinal transplant. These receptors were obtained from a human patient who received an intestinal transplant, so some T cells may come from the graft donor.

J is TRBJ1-1 and V is TRBV6-5; 10 positions agree with TRBD1. Unmatched junction bases numbered 6, after V lost 5 bases and J lost 3 bases. Germline V CDR1 and CDR2: MNHEY, SVGAGI. The CDR3 consists of 15 residues. The CDR3 DNA is TGTGCCAGCAGTACAACCGGGACAGGGGACACTGAAGCTTTCTTT. Its translation is CASSTTGTGDTEAFF.

This clone showed up just once. The genes are TRBV30 and TRBJ1-2, with D perhaps matching TRBD1 (5 bases). V lost 2 bases and J 4 bases, leaving 17 bases between the germline ends. This CDR3 has 15 amino acids. CDR1 is GTSNPN and CDR2 is SVGIG in the germline V gene (reference sequence). Here the CDR3 DNA reads TGTGCCTGGAGTCCAACCCCCCAGGGTTCCTATGGCTACACCTTC. It translates to CAWSPTPQGSYGYTF. Variable domain in full (rest from reference TRBV30 and TRBJ1-2): SQTIHQWPATLVQPVGSPLSLECTVEGTSNPNLYWYRQAAGRGLQLLFYSVGIGQISSEVPQNLSASRPQDRQFILSSKKLLLSDSGFYLCAWSPTPQGSYGYTFGSGTRLTVV.

The V and J genes are TRBV11-2 and TRBJ2-7, with a possible D match to TRBD1 (5 bases). From germline, CDR1 is SGHAT and CDR2 FQNNGV. The CDR3 loop spans 14 amino acids. V lost 1 base, J lost 1 base, and 8 bases lay in between. The CDR3 sequence: CASSLGGGSYEQYF. CDR3 DNA: TGTGCCAGCAGCTTAGGGGGCGGATCCTACGAGCAGTACTTC.

J is TRBJ1-1 and V is TRBV2, with TRBD1 matching over 9 bases. Germline-derived CDR1 and CDR2 are SNHLY and FYNNEI. V trimming: 7 bases; J trimming: 4 bases; junction bases outside the gene matches: 10. The CDR3 is made up of 15 amino acids. The CDR3: CASIGKQGAGTEAFF. CDR3 bases: TGTGCCAGCATCGGGAAACAGGGGGCAGGCACTGAAGCTTTCTTT.

The chain has TRBV5-1 and TRBJ2-5; 12 bases are shared with TRBD2. CDR1 is SGHRS and CDR2 is YFSETQ in the germline V gene. Trimming removed 1 base from V and 0 bases from J; junction bases left unmatched: 7. This CDR3 contains 18 residues. The CDR3 DNA sequence: TGCGCCAGCAGCTTGCGACTAGCGGGGGCCCCGTACCAAGAGACCCAGTACTTC. Translation: CASSLRLAGAPYQETQYF.

This chain joins TRBV27 and TRBJ2-5; perhaps TRBD1 as D (5 bases). V was shortened by 5 bases and J by 7 bases, with 14 bases between the two germline ends. The CDR3 length is 13 residues. Germline assignment: CDR1 MNHEY and CDR2 SMNVEV (reference sequence). CDR3: CASSPQGLGTQYF. The CDR3 nucleotides read TGTGCCAGCAGTCCCCAGGGCCTGGGGACCCAGTACTTC.

The V call is TRBV5-1, the J call TRBJ2-7, with TRBD1 as a possible D gene (5 bases). The germline V and J ends were trimmed by 5 bases and 2 bases, with 5 bases remaining between them. From germline, CDR1 is SGHRS and CDR2 YFSETQ. CDR3 length equals 11 residues. CDR3 sequence reads: CASRDTYEQYF. CDR3 nucleotide sequence: TGCGCCAGCAGGGACACCTACGAGCAGTACTTC.

V usage is TRBV11-2 and J usage is TRBJ1-1; TRBD1 is a possible D gene (5 bases). The CDR3 is 16 residues long. The V and J ends lost 0 bases and 5 bases respectively, with 16 bases between them. Looked up from germline, CDR1 is SGHAT and CDR2 is FQNNGV. CDR3 DNA: TGTGCCAGCAGCTTAGATTTTGGGCAGGGTAAGACTGAAGCTTTCTTT. Translating it yields CASSLDFGQGKTEAFF.

This chain joins TRBV29-1 and TRBJ1-1, with TRBD1 as a possible D gene (6 bases). The V end lost 5 bases, the J end lost 1 base, and 11 bases lay between the germline ends. The CDR3 extends over 13 amino acids. Germline loops: CDR1 SQVTM, CDR2 ANQGSEA. CDR3 nucleotide sequence: TGCAGCGTTTTATCAGGGGAGAACACTGAAGCTTTCTTT. This sequence encodes CSVLSGENTEAFF.

The chain carries TRBV4-1 and TRBJ2-7; possibly TRBD2 for D (6 bases). The CDR3 is made up of 15 amino acids. Germline V CDR1 and CDR2: MGHRA, YSYEKL. The V end was cut by 0 bases, the J end by 1 base, with 10 bases between. CDR3 sequence reads: CASSQEVRGSYEQYF. For the CDR3, the DNA is TGCGCCAGCAGCCAAGAGGTGCGGGGATCCTACGAGCAGTACTTC.

This clone was counted once. The J gene is TRBJ2-7, the V gene TRBV18; 9 bases fit TRBD1. V was clipped by 3 bases and J by 6 bases; unmatched bases: 15. CDR1 KGHSH and CDR2 LQKENI come from the germline V gene. CDR3 size: 17 residues. Written as DNA, the CDR3 is TGTGCCAGCTCACCTACCACTATTTGGGACAGGGTCGGCGAGCAGTACTTC. It encodes CASSPTTIWDRVGEQYF.

V usage is TRBV6-1 and J usage is TRBJ1-2; 9 nucleotides agree with TRBD1. CDR3 length: 14 residues. The germline V gene has CDR1 MNHNS and CDR2 SASEGT. The ends lost 4 bases at V and 8 bases at J; junction bases unmatched: 8. CDR3 sequence: CASSGMGQGLGYTF. DNA of the CDR3: TGTGCCAGCAGTGGAATGGGACAGGGCCTCGGCTACACCTTC.

V gene TRBV11-3 combines with J gene TRBJ2-3; no clear D. The CDR3 is 12 amino acids. Germline CDR1 is SGHNT and CDR2 is YENEEA. Trimming took 1 base from V and 4 from J, leaving 3 bases between them. The CDR3 protein is CASSLVPDTQYF. For the CDR3, the DNA is TGTGCCAGCAGCTTAGTGCCAGATACGCAGTATTTT. Complete variable domain (other parts from reference TRBV11-3 and TRBJ2-3): EAGVVQSPRYKIIEKKQPVAFWCNPISGHNTLYWYLQNLGQGPELLIRYENEEAVDDSQLPKDRFSAERLKGVDSTLKIQPAELGDSAVYLCASSLVPDTQYFGPGTRLTVL.

This rearrangement joins TRBV6-1 to TRBJ2-1; TRBD1 might be the D (7 bases). The germline V and J ends were trimmed by 2 bases and 9 bases, with 23 bases remaining between them. Germline values: CDR1 MNHNS, CDR2 SASEGT. CDR3 length: 17 amino acids. CDR3 in DNA: TGTGCCAGCAGTGAATACCCAGGGGGGTTCATAGGGGGTGAGCAGTTCTTC. This translates into CASSEYPGGFIGGEQFF.

The rearrangement uses TRBV18 and TRBJ2-2; D may be TRBD1 or TRBD2 (5 bases each). V lost 6 bases to trimming and J lost 5 bases, with 16 bases between them. The CDR3 sequence is 15 residues long. Germline CDR1 and CDR2: KGHSH and LQKENI. As DNA, the CDR3 is TGTGCCAGCTCGCCCGGGGCAGGGCCGACCGGGGAGCTGTTTTTT. This codes for CASSPGAGPTGELFF.

The chain joins TRBV7-3 to TRBJ1-1, with 8 bases matching TRBD1. Germline V gene sequence: CDR1 SGHTA, CDR2 FQGTGA. The J segment lost 8 bases and the V segment lost 2 bases, leaving 7 bases of the junction unmatched. This CDR3 region has 14 residues. The CDR3 DNA reads as TGTGCCAGCAGCTTAGCTTCCGGGACAGGCGAAGCTTTCTTT. Translated: CASSLASGTGEAFF. The full variable domain, in which reference TRBV7-3 and TRBJ1-1 provide the parts outside the CDR3, is GAGVSQTPSNKVTEKGKYVELRCDPISGHTALYWYRQSLGQGPEFLIYFQGTGAADDSGLPNDRFFAVRPEGSVSTLKIQRTERGDSAVYLCASSLASGTGEAFFGQGTRLTVV.

This chain joins TRBV27 and TRBJ1-1; 8 nucleotides match TRBD1. The junction had 7 bases not matched to a gene; V was cut back by 8 bases and J by 8 bases. Germline loops: CDR1 MNHEY, CDR2 SMNVEV (reference sequence). This CDR3 spans 12 amino acids. CDR3 loop: CASLSNRGEAFF. The CDR3 coding sequence is TGTGCCAGCCTGTCAAACAGGGGGGAAGCTTTCTTT.

The chain combines TRBV5-1 with TRBJ1-2; TRBD1 is a possible D gene (5 bases). Germline CDR1 is SGHRS and CDR2 is YFSETQ. The ends were cut back, 0 bases at V and 0 bases at J, with 9 bases in the middle. The CDR3 runs to 15 residues. In DNA form, the CDR3 reads TGCGCCAGCAGCTTGGCCCAGGGAGCTAACTATGGCTACACCTTC. Translating gives CASSLAQGANYGYTF.

V usage is TRBV6-5 and J usage is TRBJ2-5, with D possibly being TRBD2 (5 bases). Per germline, CDR1 MNHEY and CDR2 SVGAGI. The CDR3 covers 13 residues. V lost 7 bases, J lost 7 bases, and 16 bases lay in between. For the CDR3, the DNA is TGTGCCAGCACCCGGGCGGGTGGCGGGACCCAGTACTTC. Translated, it gives CASTRAGGGTQYF.

V gene TRBV18 combines with J gene TRBJ2-7; D is perhaps TRBD1 (5 bases). V was pared by 3 bases and J by 3 bases, with 15 bases between. The V gene's germline CDR1 is KGHSH and CDR2 LQKENI. The CDR3 has 15 residues. CDR3 region: CASSPRQGLSYEQYF. DNA of the CDR3: TGTGCCAGCTCACCCAGGCAGGGTCTGAGCTACGAGCAGTACTTC.

The chain has TRBV7-9 and TRBJ1-1, with 9 nucleotides matching TRBD1. CDR3 size: 15 residues. Germline lookup yields CDR1 SEHNR and CDR2 FQNEAQ (reference sequence). After removal of 5 bases from V and 5 bases from J, the junction contained 9 bases not matched to a gene. This chain's CDR3 is CASSARDREGTEAFF. As DNA, the CDR3 is TGTGCCAGCAGCGCCCGGGACAGGGAGGGTACTGAAGCTTTCTTT.

The V and J genes are TRBV6-5 and TRBJ1-2; D is perhaps TRBD1 (6 bases). The V gene lost 4 bases and the J gene lost 2 bases, with 14 bases spanning the gap. This CDR3 spans 15 amino acids. Germline CDR1 is MNHEY and CDR2 is SVGAGI. CDR3 DNA sequence: TGTGCCAGCAGTTTGAAAGGGGGAGCCAACTATGGCTACACCTTC. Translation gives CASSLKGGANYGYTF.

This clone came up a few times. This chain uses TRBV19 with TRBJ2-5; TRBD2 aligns across 8 bases. Losses at the gene ends were 3 bases for V and 5 bases for J; bases not matched to a gene: 11. CDR1 and CDR2 (germline): LNHDA, SQIVND (reference sequence). This CDR3 spans 16 amino acids. The CDR3 bases are TGTGCCAGTAGTATTTTCTCCGGAGCGGGGGAGGAGACCCAGTACTTC. Residues: CASSIFSGAGEETQYF.